This TCR beta chain was captured in a study of identifying expanded T cells in peripheral blood. The CDR3 runs 17 residues. In germline, CDR1 is SGHTA, CDR2 FQGNSA. J was trimmed by 0 bases and V by 4 bases; bases with no gene match: 7. Method: immunoSEQ multiplex PCR; TCRdb's copy keeps in-frame clones and lacks some. The sample holds 65,000 to 95,000 clones, 84% seen once. The sequence came from a person between 18 and 69 years old in good health. Sequenced: blood. The gene calls are TRBV7-2 and TRBJ2-1, with 9 bases aligning to TRBD2. The CDR3 region is CASSSTQAGGSYNEQFF. Here the CDR3 DNA reads TGTGCCAGCAGCTCCACACAAGCGGGAGGCTCCTACAATGAGCAGTTCTTC.